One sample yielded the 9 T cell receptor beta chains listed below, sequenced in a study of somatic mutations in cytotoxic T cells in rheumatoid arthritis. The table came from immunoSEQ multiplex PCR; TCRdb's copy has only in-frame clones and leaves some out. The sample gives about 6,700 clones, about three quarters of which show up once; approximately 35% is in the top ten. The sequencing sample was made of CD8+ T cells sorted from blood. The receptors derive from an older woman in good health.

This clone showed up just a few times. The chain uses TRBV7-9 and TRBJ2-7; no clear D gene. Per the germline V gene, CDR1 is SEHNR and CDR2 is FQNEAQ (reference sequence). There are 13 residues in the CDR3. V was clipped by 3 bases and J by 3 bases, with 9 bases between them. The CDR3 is CASSLARGYEQYF. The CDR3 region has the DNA TGTGCCAGCAGCTTGGCCCGCGGCTACGAGCAGTACTTC.

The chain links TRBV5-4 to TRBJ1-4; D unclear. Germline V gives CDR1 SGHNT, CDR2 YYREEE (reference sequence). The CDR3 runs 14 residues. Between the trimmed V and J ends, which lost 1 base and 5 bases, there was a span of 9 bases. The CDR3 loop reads CASSLKSENEKLFF. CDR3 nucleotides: TGTGCCAGCAGCTTGAAGAGTGAAAATGAAAAACTGTTTTTT.

The CDR3 coding sequence is TGTGCCAGCAGTTTATCGATCGGTACTAGCTCTGGAAACACCATATATTTT. It codes for CASSLSIGTSSGNTIYF. This sequence joins TRBV27 and TRBJ1-3; no clear D. Germline values: CDR1 MNHEY, CDR2 SMNVEV (reference sequence). The length of the CDR3 is 17 residues. V was clipped by 0 bases and J by 0 bases, with 12 bases between them.

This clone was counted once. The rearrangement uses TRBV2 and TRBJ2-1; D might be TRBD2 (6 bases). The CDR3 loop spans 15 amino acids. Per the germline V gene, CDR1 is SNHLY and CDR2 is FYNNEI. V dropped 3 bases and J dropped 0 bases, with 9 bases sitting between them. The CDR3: CASSEPDYSYNEQFF. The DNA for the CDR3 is TGTGCCAGCAGTGAGCCGGACTACTCCTACAATGAGCAGTTCTTC.

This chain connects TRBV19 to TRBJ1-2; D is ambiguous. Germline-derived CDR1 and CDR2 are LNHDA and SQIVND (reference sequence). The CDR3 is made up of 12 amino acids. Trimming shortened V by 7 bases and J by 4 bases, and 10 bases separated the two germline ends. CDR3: CASIGQSYGYTF. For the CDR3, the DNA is TGTGCCAGTATTGGGCAGTCCTATGGCTACACCTTC.

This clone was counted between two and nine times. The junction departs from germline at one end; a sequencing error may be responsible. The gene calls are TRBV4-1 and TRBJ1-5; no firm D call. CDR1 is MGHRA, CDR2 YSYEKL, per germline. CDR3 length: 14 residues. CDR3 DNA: TGCGCCAGCAGCCAAGATCGCGGCAATCGGCCCCAGCATTTT. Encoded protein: CASSQDRGNRPQHF.

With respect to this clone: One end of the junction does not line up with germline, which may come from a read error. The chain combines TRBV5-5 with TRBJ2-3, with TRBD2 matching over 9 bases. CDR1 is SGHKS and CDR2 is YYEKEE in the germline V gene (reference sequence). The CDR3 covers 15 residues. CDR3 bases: TGTGCCAGCAGTTTGGAAGGACTAGCGTATGATACGCAGTATTTT. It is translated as CASSLEGLAYDTQYF.

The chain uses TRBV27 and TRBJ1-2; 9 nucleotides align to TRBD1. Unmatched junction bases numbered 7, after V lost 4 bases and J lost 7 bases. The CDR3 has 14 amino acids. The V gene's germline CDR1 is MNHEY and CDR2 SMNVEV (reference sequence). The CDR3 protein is CASSSGQGLGGYTF. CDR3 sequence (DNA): TGTGCCAGCAGTTCGGGACAGGGTTTAGGTGGCTACACCTTC.

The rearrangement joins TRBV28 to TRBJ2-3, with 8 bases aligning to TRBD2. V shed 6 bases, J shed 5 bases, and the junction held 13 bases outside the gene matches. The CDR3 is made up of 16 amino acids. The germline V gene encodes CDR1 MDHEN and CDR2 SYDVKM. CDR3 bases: TGTGCCAGCAGCCCACCACGGAGCGGGAGAAGAGATACGCAGTATTTT. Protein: CASSPPRSGRRDTQYF.